The 29 T cell receptor beta chains given below trace back to one sample, sequenced in a study of blood T cell repertoires in COVID-19. Assay: immunoSEQ multiplex PCR; the TCRdb copy retains only in-frame clones and omits some. The sample lists more than 200,000 clones; approximately 80% were seen once. The specimen was peripheral blood. The source is an elderly man with acute or convalescent COVID-19.

The V call is TRBV28, the J call TRBJ2-7; a weak D match, TRBD1 (5 bases). CDR3 length: 14 residues. The germline gives CDR1 MDHEN, CDR2 SYDVKM. V lost 7 bases, J lost 5 bases, and 18 bases lay in between. CDR3 sequence (DNA): TGTGCCAGCACCACCCTCCTCCAGGGCCACGAGCAGTACTTC. Encoded protein: CASTTLLQGHEQYF. Variable domain in full (rest from reference TRBV28 and TRBJ2-7): DVKVTQSSRYLVKRTGEKVFLECVQDMDHENMFWYRQDPGLGLRLIYFSYDVKMKEKGDIPEGYSVSREKKERFSLILESASTNQTSMYLCASTTLLQGHEQYFGPGTRLTVT.

The rearrangement links TRBV5-1 to TRBJ2-7; D gene unclear. The germline V gene has CDR1 SGHRS and CDR2 YFSETQ. The CDR3 is 15 residues long. Deletions cut 0 bases from V and 0 bases from J, with 10 bases between. CDR3 nucleotide sequence: TGCGCCAGCAGCTTGGAACAACAGAGCTCCTACGAGCAGTACTTC. This encodes CASSLEQQSSYEQYF. The whole variable domain, remainder taken from reference TRBV5-1 and TRBJ2-7, is KAGVTQTPRYLIKTRGQQVTLSCSPISGHRSVSWYQQTPGQGLQFLFEYFSETQRNKGNFPGRFSGRQFSNSRSEMNVSTLELGDSALYLCASSLEQQSSYEQYFGPGTRLTVT.

The V gene is TRBV6-1, the J gene TRBJ1-3; TRBD1 might be the D (6 bases). Per the germline V gene, CDR1 is MNHNS and CDR2 is SASEGT. This CDR3 is built from 16 residues. With 3 bases removed from V and 0 bases from J, the gap between germline ends came to 12 bases. CDR3 loop: CASSEWTDISGNTIYF. The CDR3 coding sequence is TGTGCCAGCAGTGAGTGGACAGACATCTCTGGAAACACCATATATTTT.

CDR3 nucleotide sequence: TGCGCCAGCAGCCAAGACAGGGCAGGTGGCTACACCTTC. Translating gives CASSQDRAGGYTF. The chain has TRBV4-1 and TRBJ1-2; weak D call: TRBD1 (5 bases). CDR3 size: 13 residues. Trimming shortened V by 0 bases and J by 7 bases, and 9 bases separated the two germline ends. The germline V gene encodes CDR1 MGHRA and CDR2 YSYEKL.

The chain is built from TRBV7-9 and TRBJ1-5, with D tentatively TRBD1 (6 bases). The CDR3 is 16 amino acids. Germline V gene lookup returns CDR1 SEHNR and CDR2 FQNEAQ (reference sequence). V dropped 1 base and J dropped 0 bases, with 10 bases sitting between them. CDR3 protein: CASSLVRGNSNQPQHF. CDR3 bases: TGTGCCAGCAGCTTAGTCAGGGGTAATAGCAATCAGCCCCAGCATTTT.

The V gene is TRBV5-1, the J gene TRBJ1-1; 10 positions agree with TRBD1. Germline V gene data show CDR1 as SGHRS and CDR2 as YFSETQ. CDR3 length equals 14 residues. After removal of 4 bases from V and 8 bases from J, the junction contained 8 bases not matched to a gene. Here the CDR3 reads CASSRPGTGEEAFF. In DNA, the CDR3 is TGCGCCAGCAGCAGACCCGGGACAGGGGAAGAAGCTTTCTTT.

This rearrangement joins TRBV5-1 to TRBJ2-7; D unresolved. The CDR3 consists of 17 residues. Germline V gene sequence: CDR1 SGHRS, CDR2 YFSETQ. V was pared by 0 bases and J by 0 bases, with 16 bases between. CDR3 residues: CASSLAGKVLNSYEQYF. In nucleotides, the CDR3 is TGCGCCAGCAGCTTGGCCGGAAAGGTACTAAACTCCTACGAGCAGTACTTC.

The rearrangement joins TRBV10-3 to TRBJ2-7, with TRBD2 as a possible D gene (6 bases). Trimming removed 3 bases at V and 7 bases at J, with 13 bases between. Germline V CDR1 and CDR2: ENHRY, SYGVKD. The CDR3 runs 13 residues. For the CDR3, the DNA is TGTGCCATCAGTGAAGGGACTCCCAGGGAGCAGTACTTC. Encoded protein: CAISEGTPREQYF.

The V and J genes are TRBV4-1 and TRBJ2-7, with D possibly being TRBD1 (5 bases). Germline V lookup: CDR1 MGHRA, CDR2 YSYEKL. V was shortened by 4 bases and J by 2 bases, with 12 bases between the two germline ends. This CDR3 is 14 amino acids long. For the CDR3, the DNA is TGCGCCAGCAGCCTTTCCGGACACCCCTACGAGCAGTACTTC. Protein sequence: CASSLSGHPYEQYF.

The chain uses TRBV27 and TRBJ2-1; 12 bases match TRBD1. V dropped 0 bases and J dropped 2; count of bases not matched to a gene: 2. There are 17 residues in the CDR3. CDR1 is MNHEY, CDR2 SMNVEV, per germline (reference sequence). CDR3 residues: CASSLSGQGAPYNEQFF. In DNA, the CDR3 is TGTGCCAGCAGTTTATCGGGACAGGGGGCCCCCTACAATGAGCAGTTCTTC.

The rearrangement joins TRBV5-4 to TRBJ2-1; the D gene is possibly TRBD2 (6 bases). There are 17 residues in the CDR3. Germline V lookup: CDR1 SGHNT, CDR2 YYREEE (reference sequence). Trimming removed 5 bases from V and 4 bases from J, with 22 bases in between. The CDR3 region has the DNA TGTGCCAGCAGGGAGGGGATCGGCAGGACCGATTACAATGAGCAGTTCTTC. The encoded protein is CASREGIGRTDYNEQFF.

The chain employs TRBV5-1 and TRBJ1-2; 7 bases are a match to TRBD1. Germline CDR1 SGHRS, CDR2 YFSETQ. V dropped 4 bases and J dropped 4; count of bases not matched to a gene: 7. CDR3 length equals 14 residues. The CDR3 DNA reads as TGCGCCAGCAGCCTCAGGGGGGACCCCTATGGCTACACCTTC. Translating gives CASSLRGDPYGYTF.

This clone was detected only once. The DNA for the CDR3 is TGTGCCAGCAGCTTAGTGGGCAGGGGCGGAGGCTACACCTTC. The encoded protein is CASSLVGRGGGYTF. V gene TRBV7-9 combines with J gene TRBJ1-2, with D maybe TRBD1 (6 bases). There are 14 residues in the CDR3. The germline V gene encodes CDR1 SEHNR and CDR2 FQNEAQ (reference sequence). Trimming removed 1 base from V and 8 bases from J, with 14 bases in between.

J is TRBJ2-1 and V is TRBV6-5, with 8 bases fitting TRBD2. Germline-derived CDR1 and CDR2 are MNHEY and SVGAGI. V shed 7 bases and J 5 bases; nucleotides not matched to a gene: 10. CDR3 length: 15 residues. CDR3 in amino acids: CASTAGGRGHNEQFF. The CDR3 nucleotides are TGTGCCAGCACCGCGGGGGGCCGTGGGCACAATGAGCAGTTCTTC.

The gene calls are TRBV9 and TRBJ2-2, with TRBD2 matching over 10 bases. In germline, CDR1 is SGDLS, CDR2 YYNGEE. This CDR3 comprises 16 residues. Trimming at V came to 3 bases and at J to 2 bases, leaving 4 bases not matched to a gene. DNA for the CDR3: TGTGCCAGCAGCGGTAGCGGGGGGTTTAACACCGGGGAGCTGTTTTTT. Protein: CASSGSGGFNTGELFF.

This clone has a single count. The gene calls are TRBV9 and TRBJ1-3; unclear D gene. The V end was cut by 4 bases, the J end by 2 bases, with 16 bases between. In germline, CDR1 is SGDLS, CDR2 YYNGEE. CDR3 length equals 16 residues. Here the CDR3 reads CASSSRLRLPGNTIYF. CDR3 in DNA: TGTGCCAGCAGCTCTCGTCTCCGACTCCCTGGAAACACCATATATTTT. Using reference TRBV9 and TRBJ1-3 for the parts outside the CDR3, the full variable domain is DSGVTQTPKHLITATGQRVTLRCSPRSGDLSVYWYQQSLDQGLQFLIQYYNGEERAKGNILERFSAQQFPDLHSELNLSSLELGDSALYFCASSSRLRLPGNTIYFGEGSWLTVV.

J is TRBJ1-2 and V is TRBV6-1, with D possibly being TRBD1 (5 bases). The CDR3 runs to 14 residues. V was shortened by 3 bases and J by 4 bases, with 12 bases between the two germline ends. CDR1 is MNHNS, CDR2 SASEGT, per germline. The CDR3, as DNA: TGTGCCAGCAGTGAGGGGGGGTCCGTCTATGGCTACACCTTC. Its translation: CASSEGGSVYGYTF.

This chain links TRBV7-2 with TRBJ1-1; TRBD1 is a possible D gene (6 bases). Germline CDR1 is SGHTA and CDR2 is FQGNSA. The CDR3 extends over 15 amino acids. Trimming pared 3 bases from V and 0 bases from J, leaving 11 bases between. CDR3 coding DNA: TGTGCCAGCAGCTTTACAGGGTCAATGAACACTGAAGCTTTCTTT. This gives the protein CASSFTGSMNTEAFF.

The chain combines TRBV5-1 with TRBJ1-1; 12 bases are shared with TRBD1. Germline V gives CDR1 SGHRS, CDR2 YFSETQ. CDR3 length: 15 amino acids. J was trimmed by 4 bases and V by 3 bases; bases with no gene match: 4. The CDR3, as DNA: TGCGCCAGCAGCTCGGGGACAGGGGGCTTCACTGAAGCTTTCTTT. This gives the protein CASSSGTGGFTEAFF. Full variable domain (rest looked up from reference TRBV5-1 and TRBJ1-1): KAGVTQTPRYLIKTRGQQVTLSCSPISGHRSVSWYQQTPGQGLQFLFEYFSETQRNKGNFPGRFSGRQFSNSRSEMNVSTLELGDSALYLCASSSGTGGFTEAFFGQGTRLTVV.

V and J are TRBV4-2 and TRBJ2-7, with TRBD2 matching over 11 bases. J lost 8 bases, V lost 1 base, and 7 bases had no gene match. This CDR3 has 15 residues. Germline V gene data show CDR1 as LGHNA and CDR2 as YNFKEQ. This CDR3 reads CASSQVKLAGVKQYF. CDR3 nucleotides: TGTGCCAGCAGCCAAGTCAAACTAGCGGGAGTAAAGCAGTACTTC.

The rearrangement uses TRBV7-6 and TRBJ2-2; 13 bases agree with TRBD2. The germline V gene has CDR1 SGHVS and CDR2 FNYEAQ. V trimming: 1 base; J trimming: 2 bases; junction bases outside the gene matches: 7. This CDR3 has 19 amino acids. The CDR3 DNA follows: TGTGCCAGCAGCTTAGGCCCGGGACTAGCGGGAAAAAACACCGGGGAGCTGTTTTTT. Amino acid sequence: CASSLGPGLAGKNTGELFF. Drawing the rest from reference TRBV7-6 and TRBJ2-2, the complete variable domain is GAGVSQSPRYKVTKRGQDVALRCDPISGHVSLYWYRQALGQGPEFLTYFNYEAQQDKSGLPNDRFSAERPEGSISTLTIQRTEQRDSAMYRCASSLGPGLAGKNTGELFFGEGSRLTVL.

V and J are TRBV5-1 and TRBJ2-7; 7 nucleotides match TRBD1. Germline CDR1 and CDR2: SGHRS and YFSETQ. Germline trimming cut 3 bases from V and 5 bases from J; bases unmatched to any gene: 14. The CDR3 consists of 16 residues. CDR3 region: CASSSSTGSISNEQYF. In DNA form, the CDR3 reads TGCGCCAGCAGCTCGTCGACAGGGTCGATAAGTAACGAGCAGTACTTC.

The chain joins TRBV28 to TRBJ1-6; TRBD1 agrees at 7 bases. Trimming removed 7 bases from V and 5 bases from J; junction bases left unmatched: 8. The germline V gene encodes CDR1 MDHEN and CDR2 SYDVKM. The CDR3 consists of 15 residues. This CDR3 reads CASTGRQGHNSPLHF. Here the CDR3 DNA reads TGTGCCAGCACCGGCAGACAGGGACATAATTCACCCCTCCACTTT.

On this clone itself: The same CDR3 arises from other DNA sequences in this sample as well. This rearrangement joins TRBV7-2 to TRBJ1-5, with D possibly matching TRBD1 (5 bases). V lost 5 bases, J lost 4 bases, and 9 bases lay in between. There are 13 residues in the CDR3. Germline V gene sequence: CDR1 SGHTA, CDR2 FQGNSA. The CDR3 region is CASSPQGNQPQHF. For the CDR3, the DNA is TGTGCCAGCAGCCCGCAGGGAAATCAGCCCCAGCATTTT.

The chain combines TRBV7-2 with TRBJ2-5; TRBD2 agrees at 7 bases. The CDR3 sequence is 15 residues long. In germline, CDR1 is SGHTA, CDR2 FQGNSA. V was clipped by 3 bases and J by 3 bases; unmatched bases: 7. CDR3 sequence (DNA): TGTGCCAGCAGCTTTCCGGGACTATCTAAAGAGACCCAGTACTTC. Encoded protein: CASSFPGLSKETQYF.

CDR3 residues: CASKPRGANYGYTF. The CDR3 DNA reads TGCGCCTCCAAGCCTCGGGGGGCTAACTATGGCTACACCTTC. The chain couples TRBV23-1 to TRBJ1-2; possibly TRBD1 for D (5 bases). TRBV23-1 belongs to the ORF category, with a function that is uncertain. Trimming pared 11 bases from V and 0 bases from J, leaving 16 bases between. This CDR3 is built from 14 residues.

CDR3 nucleotide sequence: TGCGCCAGCAGCTCCGCGGCGGGGACCGGGGCCAACGTCCTGACTTTC. This encodes CASSSAAGTGANVLTF. This chain joins TRBV5-1 and TRBJ2-6, with a tentative D call TRBD2 (6 bases). Per the germline V gene, CDR1 is SGHRS and CDR2 is YFSETQ. The V gene lost 3 bases and the J gene lost 4 bases, with 14 bases spanning the gap. The CDR3 sequence is 16 residues long.

Here the CDR3 reads CASSPGQVYYNEQFF. CDR3 nucleotide sequence: TGCGCCAGCAGCCCCGGACAGGTGTATTACAATGAGCAGTTCTTC. The chain is built from TRBV5-1 and TRBJ2-1; TRBD1 matches at 7 bases. The CDR3 has 15 amino acids. Per germline, CDR1 SGHRS and CDR2 YFSETQ. Losses at the gene ends were 4 bases for V and 4 bases for J; bases not matched to a gene: 8.

Written as DNA, the CDR3 is TGTGCCACCAGTGACGGACGGGAAAACACTGAAGCTTTCTTT. It is translated as CATSDGRENTEAFF. The chain recombines TRBV24-1 with TRBJ1-1; D unresolved. Trimming took off 4 bases at V and 2 bases at J, with 10 bases between the two ends. The germline V gene has CDR1 KGHDR and CDR2 SFDVKD. This CDR3 has 14 amino acids.